Listed below are T cell receptor beta chains from one sample, sequenced in a study of early T cells in non-severe SARS-CoV-2 infection. Each CDR3 protein is one row after TCRdb ran MiXCR on the 5' RACE reads. The sample yields 25,000 to 30,000 distinct CDR3 sequences, 5% to 7% seen once. Sample: whole blood. Receptor source: an adult who was a healthcare worker with PCR-confirmed SARS-CoV-2 infection or an uninfected control (not recorded which). Both conserved end residues are part of each CDR3.

>TRBJ2-1|TRBV18
CASSPPIRQEQFF
>TRBJ2-1|TRBV11-2
CASSHVGTTNEQFF
>TRBJ1-1|TRBV2
CASSIDRENTEAFF
>TRBJ1-2|TRBV7-8
CASSFLQGQGNGYTF
>TRBJ2-1|TRBV29-1
CSVVGIKSSYNEQFF
>TRBJ1-1|TRBV2
CASSEQTRREAFF
>TRBJ1-5|TRBV20-1
CSAKPRGTGRWYSNQPQHF
>TRBJ2-3|TRBV18
CASSPRTSGSQDTQYF
>TRBJ1-5|TRBV19
CASSIGGYYSNQPQHF
>TRBJ2-7|TRBV2
CASSGQGRTYEQHF
>TRBJ2-5|TRBV11-2
CASSYLDPRETQYF
>TRBJ1-2|TRBV4-3
CASSHDRGSGVYGYTF
>TRBJ2-7|TRBV20-1
CSASSDSYEQYF
>TRBJ2-7|TRBV19
CASSISPYSGRYEQYF
>TRBJ1-1|TRBV9
CASSVGGLGTEAFF
>TRBJ2-2|TRBV20-1
CSARRAGELFF
>TRBJ2-3|TRBV10-2
CASSISGRTDTQYF
>TRBJ1-1|TRBV6-2/TRBV6-3
CASSSIDYTEAFF
>TRBJ2-2|TRBV20-1
CSARDQRRNTGELFF
>TRBJ1-2|TRBV10-2
CASRTDSYGYTF
>TRBJ2-2|TRBV29-1
CSAEDGRGTGELFF
>TRBJ2-3|TRBV10-1
CASSDNTDTQYF
>TRBJ2-5|TRBV24-1
CATSPGRETQYF
>TRBJ2-3|TRBV2
CATRGADTQYF
>TRBJ2-6|TRBV7-9
CASSLVQEDSGANVLTF
>TRBJ2-5|TRBV7-8
CASSLAGLGGRQETQYF
>TRBJ1-2|TRBV4-1
CASSQEDGYGYTF
>TRBJ1-5|TRBV7-2
CASSLQGQPQHF
>TRBJ1-2|TRBV7-2
CASSVADYGYTF
>TRBJ2-1|TRBV24-1
CATSDLNGLGGQFF
>TRBJ2-1|TRBV14
CASSQRTSGNEQFF
>TRBJ1-1|TRBV7-9
CASGIRTRMNTEAFF
>TRBJ2-3|TRBV7-9
CASSLASGSTDTQYF
>TRBJ2-3|TRBV7-6
CASSRDTSAADTQYF
>TRBJ1-6|TRBV6-5
CASRAGGTITPLHF
>TRBJ2-2|TRBV5-6
CASSMGLAGQAGELFF
>TRBJ1-6|TRBV2
CASAGEQGDSYNSPLHF
>TRBJ2-1|TRBV7-9
CASSLSPRQGRNNEQFF
>TRBJ1-5|TRBV6-2/TRBV6-3
CASSLGQGKPVEEPQHF
>TRBJ2-2|TRBV6-8
CASSYTRTGKDTGELFF